This T cell receptor (beta chain) originates from a study of cytomegalovirus exposure and HLA in healthy donors. PCR involved 60 Vbeta and 13 Jbeta primers. The table came from immunoSEQ multiplex PCR; TCRdb's copy has only in-frame clones and leaves some out. The table shows about 90,000 clones, with more than 55% occurring only once. The germline CDR1 and CDR2 sequences are SGHAT and FQNNGV. With 1 base removed from V and 3 bases from J, the gap between germline ends came to 7 bases. The CDR3 runs to 13 residues. V and J are TRBV11-2 and TRBJ2-7; no reliable D call. This receptor was taken from a woman aged 25 to 39 in good health and CMV-seropositive. Sequenced sample: PBMCs. The DNA for the CDR3 is TGTGCCAGCAGCTTAGGTGACTTCTACGAGCAGTACTTC. This encodes CASSLGDFYEQYF.